This is a list of T cell receptor beta chains from one sample in a study of beta chain features in type 1 diabetes. Clones were read by immunoSEQ multiplex PCR, and TCRdb kept only the in-frame ones, dropping some. The data contain 900,000 or so clones, under 20% of them singletons. The sequenced material came from naive CD4+ T cells from blood. The receptors were gathered from a woman under 30 in good health. CDR3s include the opening cysteine and the closing phenylalanine or tryptophan. The order of the fields is J gene, V gene, clone size, D gene, CDR3 protein, CDR3 DNA. D genes are given only for firm matches. Part of the rows lack a size; the others show once, few, many or a class for expanded clones.

J: TRBJ2-1
V: TRBV15
size: -
D: -
CDR3: CATRNPIRYNEQFF
DNA: TGTGCCACCAGGAACCCAATCAGGTACAATGAGCAGTTCTTC

J: TRBJ2-7
V: TRBV20-1
size: few
D: -
CDR3: CSARAYEQYF
DNA: TGCAGTGCTAGGGCCTACGAGCAGTACTTC

J: TRBJ2-3
V: TRBV7-2
size: few
D: TRBD2
CDR3: CASSFRTSSTDTQYF
DNA: TGTGCCAGCAGCTTCAGGACTAGCAGCACAGATACGCAGTATTTT

J: TRBJ1-2
V: TRBV6-1
size: -
D: TRBD1
CDR3: CASSTGTGFQRGYTF
DNA: TGTGCCAGCAGTACGGGGACAGGTTTCCAACGCGGCTACACCTTC

J: TRBJ1-1
V: TRBV21-1
size: many
D: -
CDR3: CASSLDKNTEAFF
DNA: TGTGCCAGCAGCCTCGATAAGAACACTGAAGCTTTCTTT

J: TRBJ2-1
V: TRBV6-5
size: -
D: TRBD2
CDR3: CASSSGRGPGNEQFF
DNA: TGTGCCAGCTCTAGCGGGAGGGGGCCGGGGAATGAGCAGTTCTTC

J: TRBJ2-1
V: TRBV25-1
size: few
D: TRBD2
CDR3: CASSVTGGSYNEQFF
DNA: TGTGCCAGCAGTGTCACGGGAGGCTCCTACAATGAGCAGTTCTTC

J: TRBJ2-2
V: TRBV5-1
size: -
D: -
CDR3: CASSGTGAADTGELFF
DNA: TGCGCCAGCAGCGGGACTGGGGCGGCGGACACCGGGGAGCTGTTTTTT

J: TRBJ2-2
V: TRBV18
size: -
D: TRBD2
CDR3: CASSPGREYYTGELFF
DNA: TGTGCCAGCTCACCTGGGCGGGAGTACTACACCGGGGAGCTGTTTTTT

J: TRBJ2-1
V: TRBV11-2
size: -
D: TRBD2
CDR3: CASSLVTQTSGYNEQFF
DNA: TGTGCCAGCAGCTTAGTAACACAGACTAGCGGGTACAATGAGCAGTTCTTC

J: TRBJ2-1
V: TRBV28
size: -
D: -
CDR3: CASSLRSSYNEQFF
DNA: TGTGCCAGCAGTTTGAGGAGCTCCTACAATGAGCAGTTCTTC

J: TRBJ2-1
V: TRBV11-1
size: few
D: TRBD2
CDR3: CASWAGGSSYNEQFF
DNA: TGTGCCAGCTGGGCCGGCGGGAGCTCCTACAATGAGCAGTTCTTC

J: TRBJ1-2
V: TRBV7-2
size: few
D: TRBD1
CDR3: CASRPTTGWDGGYTF
DNA: TGTGCCAGCAGGCCCACGACAGGGTGGGATGGTGGCTACACCTTC

J: TRBJ2-7
V: TRBV28
size: -
D: TRBD1
CDR3: CASTLTGISYEQYF
DNA: TGTGCCAGCACCCTGACAGGGATCTCCTACGAGCAGTACTTC

J: TRBJ2-3
V: TRBV6-6
size: -
D: -
CDR3: CASGFTDTQYF
DNA: TGTGCCAGCGGGTTTACAGATACGCAGTATTTT

J: TRBJ2-5
V: TRBV18
size: -
D: TRBD1
CDR3: CASSPPGQGAEEETQYF
DNA: TGTGCCAGCTCACCACCGGGACAGGGGGCGGAAGAAGAGACCCAGTACTTC

J: TRBJ2-3
V: TRBV4-2
size: few
D: TRBD1
CDR3: CASSQARGQSFTDTQYF
DNA: TGTGCCAGCAGCCAGGCAAGGGGACAGAGTTTCACAGATACGCAGTATTTT

J: TRBJ2-1
V: TRBV9
size: -
D: -
CDR3: CASSVGRRSYNEQFF
DNA: TGTGCCAGCAGCGTAGGGAGGCGCTCCTACAATGAGCAGTTCTTC

J: TRBJ2-3
V: TRBV11-2
size: few
D: -
CDR3: CASSLNSRAADTQYF
DNA: TGTGCCAGCAGCTTAAACTCCAGGGCTGCAGATACGCAGTATTTT

J: TRBJ2-1
V: TRBV4-3
size: few
D: -
CDR3: CASSQDLSSVGEQFF
DNA: TGCGCCAGCAGCCAAGATCTTAGTTCAGTGGGTGAGCAGTTCTTC

J: TRBJ2-1
V: TRBV28
size: -
D: TRBD2
CDR3: CASGLADPNEQFF
DNA: TGTGCCAGCGGGCTAGCGGACCCCAATGAGCAGTTCTTC

J: TRBJ2-5
V: TRBV13
size: -
D: -
CDR3: CASSLVSGGDLETQYF
DNA: TGTGCCAGCAGCTTAGTTTCCGGGGGTGATTTGGAGACCCAGTACTTC

J: TRBJ2-3
V: TRBV10-3
size: -
D: -
CDR3: CAISESAAAGDTQYF
DNA: TGTGCCATCAGTGAGTCGGCGGCCGCGGGGGATACGCAGTATTTT

J: TRBJ2-7
V: TRBV28
size: few
D: -
CDR3: CASSSPPTYEQYF
DNA: TGTGCCAGCAGTTCTCCCCCTACCTACGAGCAGTACTTC

J: TRBJ1-1
V: TRBV7-3
size: -
D: -
CDR3: CASSYQGDTEAFF
DNA: TGTGCCAGCAGTTATCAGGGCGACACTGAAGCTTTCTTT

J: TRBJ1-2
V: TRBV7-2
size: few
D: -
CDR3: CASSWTPDSYGYTF
DNA: TGTGCCAGCAGCTGGACCCCCGATAGCTATGGCTACACCTTC

J: TRBJ2-4
V: TRBV19
size: -
D: -
CDR3: CASSAGFIAKNIQYF
DNA: TGTGCCAGTAGCGCAGGGTTTATAGCCAAAAACATTCAGTACTTC

J: TRBJ2-7
V: TRBV9
size: -
D: TRBD2
CDR3: CASSVDSGRVQYF
DNA: TGTGCCAGCAGCGTAGATAGCGGGAGGGTGCAGTACTTC

J: TRBJ2-3
V: TRBV5-4
size: -
D: -
CDR3: CASSLSPTSTDTQYF
DNA: TGTGCCAGCAGCTTGTCTCCTACTAGCACAGATACGCAGTATTTT

J: TRBJ1-1
V: TRBV7-2
size: -
D: -
CDR3: CASSLGPYTEAFF
DNA: TGTGCCAGCAGCTTAGGGCCCTACACTGAAGCTTTCTTT

J: TRBJ2-1
V: TRBV7-2
size: few
D: TRBD1
CDR3: CASSLGRGLLNEQFF
DNA: TGTGCCAGCAGCTTAGGAAGGGGGCTTCTCAATGAGCAGTTCTTC

J: TRBJ1-2
V: TRBV7-8
size: -
D: -
CDR3: CASSKGPGDGYTF
DNA: TGTGCCAGCAGCAAAGGTCCCGGGGATGGCTACACCTTC

J: TRBJ2-1
V: TRBV28
size: -
D: -
CDR3: CASSLLRIDKFF
DNA: TGTGCCAGCAGTTTATTACGAATTGATAAGTTCTTC

J: TRBJ2-1
V: TRBV28
size: -
D: TRBD2
CDR3: CASSFSGRAYNEQFF
DNA: TGTGCCAGCAGTTTTAGCGGGAGGGCCTACAATGAGCAGTTCTTC

J: TRBJ2-6
V: TRBV11-2
size: -
D: -
CDR3: CASSLVHSSGANVLTF
DNA: TGTGCCAGCAGCTTAGTCCACAGCTCTGGGGCCAACGTCCTGACTTTC

J: TRBJ1-2
V: TRBV18
size: few
D: -
CDR3: CASSPGGYGYTF
DNA: TGTGCCAGCTCACCAGGGGGCTATGGCTACACCTTC

J: TRBJ1-2
V: TRBV2
size: few
D: -
CDR3: CASNPVAMGYTF
DNA: TGTGCCAGCAACCCTGTAGCTATGGGCTACACCTTC

J: TRBJ1-5
V: TRBV11-2
size: -
D: -
CDR3: CASSLDMGQPQHF
DNA: TGTGCCAGCAGCTTAGACATGGGTCAGCCCCAGCATTTT

J: TRBJ2-3
V: TRBV11-2
size: -
D: -
CDR3: CASSRLVGRTDTQYF
DNA: TGTGCCAGCAGCCGCCTAGTGGGACGGACAGATACGCAGTATTTT

J: TRBJ1-1
V: TRBV7-3
size: -
D: TRBD1
CDR3: CASSSGPGQGGAFF
DNA: TGTGCCAGCAGCTCCGGACCCGGACAGGGGGGAGCTTTCTTT

J: TRBJ1-2
V: TRBV20-1
size: -
D: -
CDR3: CSARQVQRYTF
DNA: TGCAGTGCTAGGCAGGTCCAACGCTACACCTTC

J: TRBJ2-3
V: TRBV5-6
size: -
D: TRBD2
CDR3: CASSSSGETDTQYF
DNA: TGTGCCAGCAGCTCTAGCGGGGAAACAGATACGCAGTATTTT

J: TRBJ2-7
V: TRBV4-3
size: -
D: TRBD2
CDR3: CASSQGLAGGSEQYF
DNA: TGCGCCAGCAGCCAAGGACTAGCGGGAGGGTCCGAGCAGTACTTC

J: TRBJ2-6
V: TRBV7-9
size: few
D: TRBD1
CDR3: CASIPGGASGANVLTF
DNA: TGTGCCAGCATTCCAGGGGGCGCTTCTGGGGCCAACGTCCTGACTTTC

J: TRBJ1-2
V: TRBV7-9
size: -
D: -
CDR3: CASSLAGLAHGYTF
DNA: TGTGCCAGCAGCTTAGCAGGTCTTGCGCATGGCTACACCTTC

J: TRBJ2-1
V: TRBV7-9
size: few
D: -
CDR3: CASSSDPTASSYNEQFF
DNA: TGTGCCAGCAGTTCCGACCCCACGGCGAGCTCCTACAATGAGCAGTTCTTC

J: TRBJ1-1
V: TRBV28
size: few
D: TRBD1
CDR3: CASSPPGQGLNTEAFF
DNA: TGTGCCAGCAGTCCTCCGGGACAGGGTTTGAACACTGAAGCTTTCTTT

J: TRBJ2-5
V: TRBV7-2
size: few
D: -
CDR3: CASSYQVGGETQYF
DNA: TGTGCCAGCAGCTACCAAGTCGGGGGAGAGACCCAGTACTTC

J: TRBJ2-1
V: TRBV9
size: -
D: -
CDR3: CASSKGTSSYNEQFF
DNA: TGTGCCAGCAGCAAGGGGACAAGCTCCTACAATGAGCAGTTCTTC

J: TRBJ1-5
V: TRBV28
size: -
D: -
CDR3: CASSFVRGGSNQPQHF
DNA: TGTGCCAGCAGTTTCGTGCGGGGAGGCAGCAATCAGCCCCAGCATTTT

J: TRBJ1-4
V: TRBV2
size: -
D: -
CDR3: CASSVLRKNEKLFF
DNA: TGTGCCAGCAGTGTGTTACGGAAGAATGAAAAACTGTTTTTT

J: TRBJ2-3
V: TRBV27
size: -
D: -
CDR3: CASSLLGRSREGATDTQYF
DNA: TGTGCCAGCAGTTTATTGGGCCGGTCGAGGGAAGGGGCGACAGATACGCAGTATTTT

J: TRBJ2-4
V: TRBV27
size: few
D: -
CDR3: CASTGAGLLAKNIQYF
DNA: TGTGCCAGTACCGGGGCGGGATTACTAGCCAAAAACATTCAGTACTTC

J: TRBJ2-1
V: TRBV9
size: -
D: -
CDR3: CASSGGGLSYNEQFF
DNA: TGTGCCAGCAGCGGGGGAGGTTTATCCTACAATGAGCAGTTCTTC

J: TRBJ2-2
V: TRBV9
size: few
D: -
CDR3: CASSVDRNTGELFF
DNA: TGTGCCAGCAGCGTAGATAGGAACACCGGGGAGCTGTTTTTT

J: TRBJ1-4
V: TRBV7-2
size: few
D: -
CDR3: CASSLAGQQEKLFF
DNA: TGTGCCAGCAGCTTAGCCGGACAGCAGGAAAAACTGTTTTTT

J: TRBJ2-7
V: TRBV28
size: few
D: TRBD1
CDR3: CASSVGGTEQYF
DNA: TGTGCCAGCAGTGTAGGGGGCACCGAGCAGTACTTC